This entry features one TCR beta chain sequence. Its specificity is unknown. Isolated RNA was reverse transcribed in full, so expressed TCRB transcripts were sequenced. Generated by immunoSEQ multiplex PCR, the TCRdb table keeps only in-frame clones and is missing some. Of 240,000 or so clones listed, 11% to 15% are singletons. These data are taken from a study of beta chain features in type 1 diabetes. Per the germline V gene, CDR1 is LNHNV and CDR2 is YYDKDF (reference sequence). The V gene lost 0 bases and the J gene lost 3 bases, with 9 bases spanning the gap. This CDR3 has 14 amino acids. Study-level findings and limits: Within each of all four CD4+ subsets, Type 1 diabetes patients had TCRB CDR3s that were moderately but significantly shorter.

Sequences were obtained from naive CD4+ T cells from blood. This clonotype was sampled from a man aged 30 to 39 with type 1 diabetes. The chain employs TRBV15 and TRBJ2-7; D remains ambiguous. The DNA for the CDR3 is TGTGCCACCAGCAGAGATCGCCACAGCTACGAGCAGTACTTC. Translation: CATSRDRHSYEQYF. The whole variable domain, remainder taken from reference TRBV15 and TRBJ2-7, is DAMVIQNPRYQVTQFGKPVTLSCSQTLNHNVMYWYQQKSSQAPKLLFHYYDKDFNNEADTPDNFQSRRPNTSFCFLDIRSPGLGDTAMYLCATSRDRHSYEQYFGPGTRLTVT.